This T cell receptor beta chain was recorded in a study of cytomegalovirus exposure and HLA in healthy donors. It was with 60 Vbeta and 13 Jbeta primers that the PCR ran. Libraries were prepared by immunoSEQ multiplex PCR; TCRdb keeps only in-frame clonotypes and omits some of them. Among approximately 110,000 clones, about 76% were seen once, and the ten largest hold 13%. The receptor was isolated from an older woman in good health and CMV-seropositive. Material for sequencing was PBMCs.

CDR3 nucleotides: TGTGCCAGCAGCTTACAGGGGGTGGATGGCTACACCTTC. Its protein is CASSLQGVDGYTF. The chain is built from TRBV11-2 and TRBJ1-2; 7 nucleotides line up with TRBD1. The J segment lost 6 bases and the V segment lost 2 bases, leaving 3 bases of the junction unmatched. The CDR3 extends over 13 amino acids. CDR1 and CDR2 (germline): SGHAT, FQNNGV. Drawing the rest from reference TRBV11-2 and TRBJ1-2, the complete variable domain is EAGVAQSPRYKIIEKRQSVAFWCNPISGHATLYWYQQILGQGPKLLIQFQNNGVVDDSQLPKDRFSAERLKGVDSTLKIQPAKLEDSAVYLCASSLQGVDGYTFGSGTRLTVV.